The 20 T cell receptor beta chains listed next were all sequenced from one sample in a study of blood T cell repertoires in COVID-19. Sequenced by immunoSEQ multiplex PCR; TCRdb stores in-frame clones only, minus some. The sample includes fewer than 130,000 clones, over 60% of them seen just once. Sequenced input: peripheral blood. Source of these receptors: a woman over 75 with acute or convalescent COVID-19.

In this sample, this clone turned up once. The rearrangement links TRBV10-1 to TRBJ2-7; 8 bases match TRBD1. V was clipped by 8 bases and J by 6 bases; unmatched bases: 6. The germline CDR1 and CDR2 sequences are WNHNN and SYGVQD (reference sequence). This CDR3 region has 12 residues. The CDR3 DNA follows: TGCGCCAGCTCGGGACAGGAGTCCGAGCAGTACTTC. It codes for CASSGQESEQYF.

This clone was recorded once. The chain is built from TRBV28 and TRBJ1-5, with 7 bases that match TRBD1. This CDR3 comprises 16 residues. Germline V CDR1 and CDR2: MDHEN, SYDVKM. V gave up 6 bases and J gave up 1 base; unmatched junction bases: 9. CDR3 nucleotide sequence: TGTGCCAGCAGCTCTACAGGGGACCGGAGCAATCAGCCCCAGCATTTT. Translated: CASSSTGDRSNQPQHF. Full variable domain (missing parts from reference TRBV28 and TRBJ1-5): DVKVTQSSRYLVKRTGEKVFLECVQDMDHENMFWYRQDPGLGLRLIYFSYDVKMKEKGDIPEGYSVSREKKERFSLILESASTNQTSMYLCASSSTGDRSNQPQHFGDGTRLSIL.

The rearrangement links TRBV10-1 to TRBJ2-2; the match to TRBD2 covers 11 bases. V dropped 4 bases and J dropped 3; count of bases not matched to a gene: 1. From germline, CDR1 is WNHNN and CDR2 SYGVQD (reference sequence). CDR3 length: 15 amino acids. CDR3 coding DNA: TGCGCCAGCAGTGGACTAGCGGGACACACCGGGGAGCTGTTTTTT. The encoded protein is CASSGLAGHTGELFF.

The rearrangement joins TRBV5-4 to TRBJ1-1, with D perhaps TRBD1 (6 bases). The CDR3 has 13 residues. Germline V lookup: CDR1 SGHNT, CDR2 YYREEE (reference sequence). Trimming took 0 bases from V and 9 from J, leaving 12 bases between them. The CDR3, as DNA: TGTGCCAGCAGCTTGGTAGGGGGGGACCAAGCTTTCTTT. Its translation: CASSLVGGDQAFF.

This clone was picked up a small number of times. The chain employs TRBV6-6 and TRBJ2-7; no clear D. The V end was cut by 2 bases, the J end by 4 bases, with 12 bases between. The CDR3 is made up of 14 amino acids. Germline-derived CDR1 and CDR2 are MNHNY and SVGAGI (reference sequence). In DNA form, the CDR3 reads TGTGCCAGCAGTTACCGTAATCCGGGTTACGAGCAGTACTTC. This sequence encodes CASSYRNPGYEQYF.

The chain joins TRBV6-4 to TRBJ2-2, with D maybe TRBD1 (5 bases). V lost 4 bases, J lost 5 bases, and 11 bases lay in between. Germline loops: CDR1 MRHNA, CDR2 SNTAGT. The CDR3 length is 14 residues. The CDR3 protein is CASSAQGITGELFF. The CDR3, as DNA: TGTGCCAGCAGTGCCCAGGGTATTACCGGGGAGCTGTTTTTT.

The V gene is TRBV6-2 or TRBV6-3, the J gene TRBJ2-1; 10 bases are a match to TRBD1. The germline V gene has CDR1 MNHEY and CDR2 SVGEGT. The V and J ends lost 6 bases and 6 bases, in that order; junction bases with no gene match: 8. CDR3 size: 15 residues. CDR3 DNA: TGTGCCAGCAGCGACCCGGGACAGGGGAGCAATGAGCAGTTCTTC. Protein sequence: CASSDPGQGSNEQFF.

V is TRBV10-3 and J is TRBJ2-1, with a possible D match to TRBD2 (7 bases). Germline CDR1 is ENHRY and CDR2 is SYGVKD. The CDR3 runs 13 residues. V shed 10 bases and J shed 3 bases, with 13 bases lying between them. The DNA for the CDR3 is TGTGCCACACAGGGAGGGAGCTACAATGAGCAGTTCTTC. Translating it yields CATQGGSYNEQFF.

The rearrangement links TRBV18 to TRBJ1-5, with D perhaps matching TRBD1 (6 bases). Germline CDR1 reads KGHSH; CDR2 reads LQKENI. Deletions cut 0 bases from V and 2 bases from J, with 14 bases between. CDR3 length: 17 residues. CDR3 nucleotide sequence: TGTGCCAGCTCACCACCGGGGGGGGCGCAGGGCAATCAGCCCCAGCATTTT. Protein product: CASSPPGGAQGNQPQHF.

The chain is built from TRBV7-3 and TRBJ2-1; TRBD2 agrees at 14 bases. Germline values: CDR1 SGHTA, CDR2 FQGTGA. V dropped 4 bases and J dropped 7; count of bases not matched to a gene: 0. The CDR3 length is 14 residues. The CDR3 sequence is CASSWTSGGNEQFF. The DNA for the CDR3 is TGTGCCAGCAGCTGGACTAGCGGGGGGAATGAGCAGTTCTTC.

V usage is TRBV18 and J usage is TRBJ2-1, with 7 bases that match TRBD1. This CDR3 is built from 15 residues. Trimming cost V 1 base and J 6 bases; bases outside gene matches: 6. Germline loops: CDR1 KGHSH, CDR2 LQKENI. The CDR3 DNA reads as TGTGCCAGCTCACCACGAGGGACAGCCCTCAATGAGCAGTTCTTC. Translated: CASSPRGTALNEQFF.

The chain carries TRBV19 and TRBJ1-1, with no clear D. V was clipped by 6 bases and J by 0 bases, with 11 bases between them. The germline V gene encodes CDR1 LNHDA and CDR2 SQIVND (reference sequence). The CDR3 covers 14 residues. The CDR3 DNA is TGTGCCAGTAGCGACACCTTTATGAACACTGAAGCTTTCTTT. Protein product: CASSDTFMNTEAFF.

This chain joins TRBV6-2 or TRBV6-3 and TRBJ2-5; tentatively, D is TRBD1 (6 bases). The CDR3 length is 15 residues. Deletions cut 5 bases from V and 1 base from J, with 14 bases between. Per germline, CDR1 MNHEY and CDR2 SVGEGT. This CDR3 is CASSLLQGPQETQYF. CDR3 in DNA: TGTGCCAGCAGTCTCCTCCAGGGGCCCCAAGAGACCCAGTACTTC.

V gene TRBV12-3 or TRBV12-4 combines with J gene TRBJ1-6; D ambiguous. V was cut by 3 bases and J by 5 bases, with 5 bases left in between. The CDR3 sequence is 13 residues long. This CDR3 reads CASSFTDNSPLHF. The CDR3 bases are TGTGCCAGCAGTTTTACAGATAATTCACCCCTCCACTTT.

CDR3 nucleotide sequence: TGTGCCAGCTGCCACAGGGAAGGTAGCGAGCAGTACTTC. Translation: CASCHREGSEQYF. The V gene is TRBV6-2 or TRBV6-3, the J gene TRBJ2-7, with a possible D match to TRBD1 (6 bases). The germline V gene encodes CDR1 MNHEY and CDR2 SVGEGT. The CDR3 is made up of 13 amino acids. Trimming removed 8 bases from V and 6 bases from J, with 17 bases in between.

This clone was detected a few times. J is TRBJ2-1 and V is TRBV29-1, with D possibly being TRBD1 (6 bases). The CDR3 runs 14 residues. Germline V gene data show CDR1 as SQVTM and CDR2 as ANQGSEA. V was cut by 4 bases and J by 9 bases, with 19 bases left in between. The CDR3 DNA sequence: TGCAGCGTTGCGCGTCGCAGGGGTGAAAGTGAGCAGTTCTTC. Its protein is CSVARRRGESEQFF.

V is TRBV11-2 and J is TRBJ1-2, with a possible D match to TRBD1 (5 bases). The germline CDR1 and CDR2 sequences are SGHAT and FQNNGV. The CDR3 covers 15 residues. V lost 6 bases, J lost 4 bases, and 18 bases lay in between. The CDR3 reads CASRPFGRGSYGYTF. The CDR3 DNA reads TGTGCCAGCAGGCCCTTCGGGAGGGGAAGCTATGGCTACACCTTC.

The sample holds one count of this clone. The chain couples TRBV19 to TRBJ1-5; the D gene is possibly TRBD1 (5 bases). The CDR3 spans 15 residues. Per the germline V gene, CDR1 is LNHDA and CDR2 is SQIVND (reference sequence). Trimming took off 5 bases at V and 4 bases at J, with 15 bases between the two ends. In DNA form, the CDR3 reads TGTGCCAGTAGTCCGGGACTGCCCAATAATCAGCCCCAGCATTTT. Amino acid sequence: CASSPGLPNNQPQHF. The variable domain in full, with the rest retrieved from reference TRBV19 and TRBJ1-5, is DGGITQSPKYLFRKEGQNVTLSCEQNLNHDAMYWYRQDPGQGLRLIYYSQIVNDFQKGDIAEGYSVSREKKESFPLTVTSAQKNPTAFYLCASSPGLPNNQPQHFGDGTRLSIL.

The sample holds one count of this clone. The V gene is TRBV6-2 or TRBV6-3, the J gene TRBJ2-7; no definite D call. Trimming removed 8 bases at V and 4 bases at J, with 12 bases between. CDR1 and CDR2 from the germline V gene are MNHEY and SVGEGT. The CDR3 totals 12 residues. CDR3 residues: CASCRASYEQYF. In DNA, the CDR3 is TGTGCCAGCTGCCGGGCCTCATACGAGCAGTACTTC.

CDR3: CASSVISGSYGYTF. The CDR3, as DNA: TGTGCCAGCAGCGTTATATCCGGGAGCTATGGCTACACCTTC. V gene TRBV2 combines with J gene TRBJ1-2, with no clear D. The CDR3 spans 14 residues. Germline V gives CDR1 SNHLY, CDR2 FYNNEI. The V and J ends lost 6 bases and 4 bases respectively, with 15 bases between them. Full variable domain (remainder filled in from reference TRBV2 and TRBJ1-2): EPEVTQTPSHQVTQMGQEVILRCVPISNHLYFYWYRQILGQKVEFLVSFYNNEISEKSEIFDDQFSVERPDGSNFTLKIRSTKLEDSAMYFCASSVISGSYGYTFGSGTRLTVV.